This entry features one T cell receptor beta chain sequence. Its antigen is still unknown. Clinical symptoms, serum thyroxine, TRAb, thyroid ultrasound and orbital computed tomography established diagnosis. The source material, RNA transcripts, was used to amplify TCR beta CDR3 regions. HTBI primers were employed in a first-round RT-PCR of the TCR CDR3. TCRdb re-called the multiplex PCR reads through MiXCR, storing one row per CDR3 protein. The sample comprises roughly 300,000 distinct CDR3 sequences, about 20% of which are singletons, and approximately 49% rests with the top ten. These data originate in a study of T cells in Graves' hyperthyroidism and ophthalmopathy. Study details: Peripheral blood samples were taken at initial diagnosis, prior to any treatment. Points from the study as a whole: With a median lead of roughly 6.2 months before onset, the model predicted ophthalmopathy.

The receptor comes from a woman in her forties or fifties with Graves' hyperthyroidism. Sample: blood.

CDR3 bases: TGTGCCATCCTCACATCCAGCGGGGGGGAGACCCAGTACTTC. Translated: CAILTSSGGETQYF. The rearrangement uses TRBV6-1 and TRBJ2-5; 9 positions agree with TRBD2. Germline V lookup: CDR1 MNHNS, CDR2 SASEGT. This CDR3 is built from 14 residues. The trim removed 10 bases at V and 5 bases at J, leaving 11 bases unmatched.